This TCR beta chain is drawn from a study of OX40 agonist ivuxolimab in advanced cancers. Background on the study: Dose-escalation patients had hepatocellular carcinoma, melanoma, renal cell or head and neck cancer.

Study results and caveats: Average numbers of expanded clones were greater in CD8+ T cells than in CD4+.

Assay: immunoSEQ multiplex PCR; the TCRdb copy retains only in-frame clones and omits some. The data contain roughly 48,000 clones, 70% to 85% of them singletons. About this clone: No antigen is known for it.

V dropped 3 bases and J dropped 4 bases, with 7 bases sitting between them. This CDR3 spans 13 amino acids. Looked up from germline, CDR1 is MNHEY and CDR2 is SMNVEV (reference sequence). With autoimmune disease history or systemic immunosuppression, patients were excluded. Blood got drawn at baseline, again on cycle 4 day 1, and then on cycle 7 day 1. The receptor was isolated from an adult with an advanced solid tumor such as melanoma, head and neck, liver or kidney cancer. The sample was CD4+ or CD8+ T cells sorted from blood, taken in a trial of the OX40 agonist ivuxolimab. This chain connects TRBV27 to TRBJ1-5; weak D call: TRBD1 (6 bases). CDR3 bases: TGTGCCAGCAGTTTCAGGGGAAATCAGCCCCAGCATTTT. Translation gives CASSFRGNQPQHF.